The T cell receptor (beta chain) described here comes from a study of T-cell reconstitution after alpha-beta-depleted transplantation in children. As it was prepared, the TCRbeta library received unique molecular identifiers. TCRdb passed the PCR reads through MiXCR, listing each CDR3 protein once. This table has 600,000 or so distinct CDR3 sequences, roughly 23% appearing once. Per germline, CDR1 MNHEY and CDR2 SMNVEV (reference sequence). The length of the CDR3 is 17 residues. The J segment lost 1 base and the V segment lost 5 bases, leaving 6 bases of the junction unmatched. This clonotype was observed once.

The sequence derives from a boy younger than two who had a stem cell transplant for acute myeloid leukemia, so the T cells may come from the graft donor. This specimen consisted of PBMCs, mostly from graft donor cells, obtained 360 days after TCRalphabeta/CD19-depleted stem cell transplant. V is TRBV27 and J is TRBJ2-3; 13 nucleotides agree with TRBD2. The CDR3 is CASSPGTSGARTDTQYF. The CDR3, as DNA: TGTGCCAGCAGTCCCGGGACTAGCGGGGCTCGCACAGATACGCAGTATTTT.